This T cell receptor beta chain was identified in a study of blood T cell repertoires in COVID-19. TCRdb's table, derived via immunoSEQ multiplex PCR, lists solely in-frame clones and lacks some. The sample holds over 250,000 clones, around nine tenths seen once. The CDR3 contains 10 residues. Trimming shortened V by 8 bases and J by 3 bases, and 2 bases separated the two germline ends. Looked up from germline, CDR1 is LGHNT and CDR2 is FRNRAP. The rearrangement joins TRBV12-5 to TRBJ1-3; D is ambiguous. The receptor was derived from a middle-aged man who had recovered from COVID-19. The sample taken for sequencing was peripheral blood. The DNA of the CDR3 is TGTGCTAGTCGTGGAAACACCATATATTTT. Its translation: CASRGNTIYF.